These 26 T cell receptor beta chains were sequenced from one sample in a study of T cell responses to AZD1222 COVID-19 vaccine. Repertoires were generated with immunoSEQ multiplex PCR, while TCRdb's copy carries only in-frame clones and drops some. The sample comprises some 150,000 clones, about 91% of which are singletons, and roughly 4.4% rests with the top ten. This sample comprised peripheral blood, obtained on day 0 of MenACWY control vaccination. These receptors all come from an adult in good health.

The rearrangement joins TRBV5-1 to TRBJ2-1; maybe TRBD1 (6 bases). The CDR3 runs to 16 residues. V shed 0 bases and J shed 0 bases, with 10 bases lying between them. The germline gives CDR1 SGHRS, CDR2 YFSETQ. The CDR3 loop is CASSLGTVSSYNEQFF. The DNA of the CDR3 is TGCGCCAGCAGCTTGGGGACAGTTAGCTCCTACAATGAGCAGTTCTTC.

In DNA, the CDR3 is TGTGCCAGCACCGCCAACAGGGGGGTTGAAAAACTGTTTTTT. It codes for CASTANRGVEKLFF. This chain links TRBV7-8 with TRBJ1-4; 8 nucleotides align to TRBD1. The CDR3 has 14 residues. V was pared by 7 bases and J by 7 bases, with 8 bases of the junction left unmatched. Germline CDR1 reads SGHVS; CDR2 reads FQNEAQ.

This sequence joins TRBV5-1 and TRBJ1-3; no clear D. CDR1 and CDR2 (germline): SGHRS, YFSETQ. This CDR3 is 14 amino acids long. Trimming stripped 0 bases from V and 6 bases from J, with 10 bases between. The DNA of the CDR3 is TGCGCCAGCAGCTTGGGTGGACCCGAAAACACCATATATTTT. Amino acid sequence: CASSLGGPENTIYF.

The V and J genes are TRBV19 and TRBJ1-5; the match to TRBD1 covers 10 bases. The CDR3 is 15 amino acids. Germline V gene sequence: CDR1 LNHDA, CDR2 SQIVND (reference sequence). J gave up 7 bases and V 3 bases, and 6 bases lay outside the gene matches. The CDR3 DNA is TGTGCCAGTAGTATGGGGACAGGGGCCATCCAGCCCCAGCATTTT. Translation gives CASSMGTGAIQPQHF. Supplemented by reference TRBV19 and TRBJ1-5, the full variable domain reads DGGITQSPKYLFRKEGQNVTLSCEQNLNHDAMYWYRQDPGQGLRLIYYSQIVNDFQKGDIAEGYSVSREKKESFPLTVTSAQKNPTAFYLCASSMGTGAIQPQHFGDGTRLSIL.

This rearrangement joins TRBV5-1 to TRBJ2-7, with D tentatively TRBD2 (5 bases). Deletions cut 4 bases from V and 3 bases from J, with 11 bases between. The V gene's germline CDR1 is SGHRS and CDR2 YFSETQ. This CDR3 is 13 amino acids long. The DNA of the CDR3 is TGCGCCAGCAGCCCCGGGATCATCTACGAGCAGTACTTC. This sequence encodes CASSPGIIYEQYF. The full variable domain, with the rest looked up from reference TRBV5-1 and TRBJ2-7, is KAGVTQTPRYLIKTRGQQVTLSCSPISGHRSVSWYQQTPGQGLQFLFEYFSETQRNKGNFPGRFSGRQFSNSRSEMNVSTLELGDSALYLCASSPGIIYEQYFGPGTRLTVT.

Turning to this clone: An end of the junction differs from the germline gene, which may be a read error. V is TRBV19 and J is TRBJ1-2, with D possibly being TRBD1 (6 bases). This CDR3 contains 15 residues. Germline V lookup: CDR1 LNHDA, CDR2 SQIVND (reference sequence). The CDR3 reads CASSQNRQGNSGYTF. The CDR3 DNA reads as TGTGCCAGTAGTCAGAATCGTCAGGGGAACTCTGGCTACACCTTC.

The chain is built from TRBV5-1 and TRBJ1-6; D ambiguous. The V gene's germline CDR1 is SGHRS and CDR2 YFSETQ. There are 15 residues in the CDR3. The V end was cut by 0 bases, the J end by 8 bases, with 12 bases between. The DNA of the CDR3 is TGCGCCAGCAGCTTGGTCGGCTCCCTTGATTCACCCCTCCACTTT. This gives the protein CASSLVGSLDSPLHF. Full variable domain (missing parts from reference TRBV5-1 and TRBJ1-6): KAGVTQTPRYLIKTRGQQVTLSCSPISGHRSVSWYQQTPGQGLQFLFEYFSETQRNKGNFPGRFSGRQFSNSRSEMNVSTLELGDSALYLCASSLVGSLDSPLHFGNGTRLTVT.

V usage is TRBV7-8 and J usage is TRBJ1-2, with D tentatively TRBD1 (5 bases). CDR1 SGHVS and CDR2 FQNEAQ come from the germline V gene. V was trimmed by 1 base and J by 1 base, leaving 10 bases between them. The CDR3 length is 15 residues. CDR3 DNA: TGTGCCAGCAGCTTAGATCCAGGGAATAACTATGGCTACACCTTC. Protein product: CASSLDPGNNYGYTF.

The CDR3 bases are TGCAGCGTTGATAATCAGGGGGGCCACAATGAGCAGTTCTTC. This encodes CSVDNQGGHNEQFF. The V gene is TRBV29-1, the J gene TRBJ2-1; tentatively, D is TRBD1 (7 bases). The CDR3 sequence is 14 residues long. Trimming cost V 3 bases and J 5 bases, with 14 bases left between them. Germline V gene data show CDR1 as SQVTM and CDR2 as ANQGSEA.

J is TRBJ2-7 and V is TRBV7-3; D remains ambiguous. This CDR3 comprises 13 residues. V was pared by 5 bases and J by 0 bases, with 8 bases between. In germline, CDR1 is SGHTA, CDR2 FQGTGA. The CDR3, as DNA: TGTGCCAGCAGCCCCCCCGGCTCCTACGAGCAGTACTTC. As protein: CASSPPGSYEQYF. The full variable domain, its missing parts supplied by reference TRBV7-3 and TRBJ2-7, is GAGVSQTPSNKVTEKGKYVELRCDPISGHTALYWYRQSLGQGPEFLIYFQGTGAADDSGLPNDRFFAVRPEGSVSTLKIQRTERGDSAVYLCASSPPGSYEQYFGPGTRLTVT.

V is TRBV27 and J is TRBJ1-4; maybe TRBD1 (5 bases). The CDR3 sequence is 15 residues long. V lost 5 bases and J 7 bases, leaving 17 bases between the germline ends. Germline CDR1 is MNHEY and CDR2 is SMNVEV (reference sequence). The CDR3, as DNA: TGTGCCAGCAGTCCCCGGGGCAGGGTACGTGAAAAACTGTTTTTT. It is translated as CASSPRGRVREKLFF. Supplemented by reference TRBV27 and TRBJ1-4, the full variable domain reads EAQVTQNPRYLITVTGKKLTVTCSQNMNHEYMSWYRQDPGLGLRQIYYSMNVEVTDKGDVPEGYKVSRKEKRNFPLILESPSPNQTSLYFCASSPRGRVREKLFFGSGTQLSVL.

The genes are TRBV14 and TRBJ1-1; D remains unclear. Trimming removed 0 bases from V and 1 base from J, with 6 bases in between. CDR3 length: 14 residues. Germline V gene data show CDR1 as SGHDN and CDR2 as FVKESK. The CDR3 DNA is TGTGCCAGCAGCCAAGAATGGCCGAACACTGAAGCTTTCTTT. It translates to CASSQEWPNTEAFF.

The chain uses TRBV3-1 (or the pseudogene TRBV3-2) and TRBJ2-3, with TRBD2 identical over 14 bases. In germline, CDR1 is LGHDT, CDR2 YNNKEL (reference sequence). This CDR3 has 18 residues. J lost 6 bases, V lost 7 bases, and 15 bases had no gene match. CDR3 in amino acids: CASTGGTSGGGGIDTQYF. CDR3 DNA: TGTGCCAGCACCGGAGGGACTAGCGGGGGTGGGGGAATTGATACGCAGTATTTT.

The V gene is TRBV5-1, the J gene TRBJ2-2; D is uncertain. The germline CDR1 and CDR2 sequences are SGHRS and YFSETQ. The CDR3 is 15 amino acids. Trimming removed 1 base at V and 4 bases at J, with 11 bases between. In DNA, the CDR3 is TGCGCCAGCAGCTTGAGTTCCAAGCTCACCGGGGAGCTGTTTTTT. Translated: CASSLSSKLTGELFF.

In this sample, this clone turned up once. This sequence joins TRBV7-9 and TRBJ1-2, with D possibly matching TRBD1 (6 bases). With 4 bases removed from V and 8 bases from J, the gap between germline ends came to 14 bases. CDR1 and CDR2 (germline): SEHNR, FQNEAQ (reference sequence). CDR3 length: 13 amino acids. The CDR3 spells CASSWGQGKGYTF. The CDR3 nucleotides read TGTGCCAGCAGCTGGGGGCAGGGGAAAGGCTACACCTTC.

The V and J genes are TRBV15 and TRBJ1-1; TRBD1 agrees at 8 bases. The CDR3 loop spans 14 amino acids. Trimming took 1 base from V and 11 from J; bases not matched to a gene: 9. CDR1 is LNHNV, CDR2 YYDKDF, per germline (reference sequence). CDR3: CATSRARGTGWAFF. Written as DNA, the CDR3 is TGTGCCACCAGCAGAGCCAGGGGGACAGGCTGGGCTTTCTTT. The complete variable domain, with remaining parts taken from reference TRBV15 and TRBJ1-1, reads DAMVIQNPRYQVTQFGKPVTLSCSQTLNHNVMYWYQQKSSQAPKLLFHYYDKDFNNEADTPDNFQSRRPNTSFCFLDIRSPGLGDTAMYLCATSRARGTGWAFFGQGTRLTVV.

The chain joins TRBV11-3 to TRBJ2-7, with 7 bases matching TRBD1. V lost 5 bases to trimming and J lost 1 base; unmatched junction nucleotides: 2. Germline CDR1 reads SGHNT; CDR2 reads YENEEA. This CDR3 is built from 13 residues. The CDR3 bases are TGTGCCAGCAGCAAGACAGGGTCCTACGAGCAGTACTTC. This sequence encodes CASSKTGSYEQYF. The variable domain in full, completed from reference TRBV11-3 and TRBJ2-7, reads EAGVVQSPRYKIIEKKQPVAFWCNPISGHNTLYWYLQNLGQGPELLIRYENEEAVDDSQLPKDRFSAERLKGVDSTLKIQPAELGDSAVYLCASSKTGSYEQYFGPGTRLTVT.

The chain uses TRBV30 and TRBJ1-2, with D uncertain. V gave up 2 bases and J gave up 3 bases, with 7 bases separating them. The CDR3 is made up of 12 amino acids. Germline V CDR1 and CDR2: GTSNPN, SVGIG (reference sequence). The CDR3 DNA follows: TGTGCCTGGAGTTTGGGAGACTATGGCTACACCTTC. This sequence encodes CAWSLGDYGYTF.

The chain combines TRBV5-1 with TRBJ1-1; D gene ambiguous. V lost 2 bases to trimming and J lost 2 bases, with 7 bases between them. Looked up from germline, CDR1 is SGHRS and CDR2 is YFSETQ. CDR3 length equals 13 residues. CDR3 in amino acids: CASSLRENTEAFF. CDR3 coding DNA: TGCGCCAGCAGCTTACGGGAAAACACTGAAGCTTTCTTT.

The rearrangement joins TRBV10-3 to TRBJ1-5; no clear D. V was cut by 3 bases and J by 7 bases, with 7 bases left in between. Germline loops: CDR1 ENHRY, CDR2 SYGVKD. The CDR3 runs 12 residues. CDR3 sequence: CAISEGGQPQHF. As DNA, the CDR3 is TGTGCCATCAGTGAAGGAGGGCAGCCCCAGCATTTT.

The rearrangement links TRBV3-1 (or the pseudogene TRBV3-2) to TRBJ1-2; no firm D call. V was trimmed by 0 bases and J by 12 bases, leaving 17 bases between them. The V gene's germline CDR1 is LGHDT and CDR2 YNNKEL (reference sequence). The CDR3 consists of 14 residues. The CDR3 nucleotides are TGTGCCAGCAGCCAAGATATGTCTGGCGGCCCACACACCTTC. It specifies CASSQDMSGGPHTF.

The chain has TRBV24-1 and TRBJ1-5; no definite D call. The germline V and J ends were trimmed by 9 bases and 4 bases, with 18 bases remaining between them. In germline, CDR1 is KGHDR, CDR2 SFDVKD. The CDR3 has 15 amino acids. The CDR3 bases are TGTGCCACCGGTTCGGGAACCGGGCCGAATCAGCCCCAGCATTTT. Translation gives CATGSGTGPNQPQHF.

The J gene is TRBJ1-2, the V gene TRBV6-5; TRBD1 matches at 9 bases. The length of the CDR3 is 14 residues. Unmatched junction bases numbered 9, after V lost 7 bases and J lost 6 bases. Looked up from germline, CDR1 is MNHEY and CDR2 is SVGAGI. CDR3 DNA: TGTGCCAGCACTAAGGGACAGGGCCGGGATGGCTACACCTTC. It is translated as CASTKGQGRDGYTF.

The chain is built from TRBV3-1 (or the pseudogene TRBV3-2) and TRBJ1-2, with a weak D call TRBD1 (5 bases). Germline CDR1 is LGHDT and CDR2 is YNNKEL (reference sequence). Trimming shortened V by 0 bases and J by 7 bases, and 18 bases separated the two germline ends. The CDR3 spans 16 residues. The CDR3 here is CASSQDFSGRISGYTF. The DNA for the CDR3 is TGTGCCAGCAGCCAAGATTTTTCAGGGAGAATTTCTGGCTACACCTTC.

This clone has a single count. The rearrangement joins TRBV9 to TRBJ1-2; tentative D call: TRBD1 (5 bases). Germline loops: CDR1 SGDLS, CDR2 YYNGEE. Trimming took 0 bases from V and 8 from J, leaving 11 bases between them. The CDR3 is 13 residues long. The CDR3, as DNA: TGTGCCAGCAGCGTAGGACAGCGGATGGGCTACACCTTC. It codes for CASSVGQRMGYTF.

The chain combines TRBV12-3 or TRBV12-4 with TRBJ1-5; 7 nucleotides agree with TRBD1. V shed 3 bases and J 6 bases; nucleotides not matched to a gene: 2. The CDR3 is 13 amino acids. The CDR3 DNA sequence: TGTGCCAGCAGTTTCAGGGGGGGTCAGCCCCAGCATTTT. Residues: CASSFRGGQPQHF.